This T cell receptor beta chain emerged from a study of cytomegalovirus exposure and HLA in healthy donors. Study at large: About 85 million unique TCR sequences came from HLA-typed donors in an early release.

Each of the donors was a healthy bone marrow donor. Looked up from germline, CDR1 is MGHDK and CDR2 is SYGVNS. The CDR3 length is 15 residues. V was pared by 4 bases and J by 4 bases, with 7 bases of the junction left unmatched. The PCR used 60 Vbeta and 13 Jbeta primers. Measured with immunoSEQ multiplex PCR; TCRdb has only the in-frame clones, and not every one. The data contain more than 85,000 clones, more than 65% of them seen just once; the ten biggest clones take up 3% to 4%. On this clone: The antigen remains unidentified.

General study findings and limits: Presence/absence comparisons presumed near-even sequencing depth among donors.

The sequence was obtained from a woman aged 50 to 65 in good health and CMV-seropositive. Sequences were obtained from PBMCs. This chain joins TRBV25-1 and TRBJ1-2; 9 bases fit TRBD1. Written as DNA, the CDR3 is TGTGCCAGCAGTGGGCTGGACAGGGGCTCCTATGGCTACACCTTC. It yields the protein CASSGLDRGSYGYTF.